Shown below are 9 T cell receptor beta chains from a single sample sequenced in a study of cytomegalovirus exposure and HLA in healthy donors. The primer mix had 60 Vbeta and 13 Jbeta primers. TCRdb's table, derived via immunoSEQ multiplex PCR, lists solely in-frame clones and lacks some. The top ten clones hold 1.2% of a sample with about 140,000 clones, 80% to 85% of them seen once. Material: PBMCs. The receptor source for this set is a female donor in good health and CMV-seronegative.

V usage is TRBV11-1 and J usage is TRBJ2-1; the D is unclear. V dropped 4 bases and J dropped 15 bases, with 19 bases sitting between them. The CDR3 is 13 residues long. Germline loops: CDR1 SGHAT, CDR2 FQDESV (reference sequence). CDR3 sequence (DNA): TGTGCCAGCAGCTCCAACTACCGGAGCATCCCGTTCTTC. It codes for CASSSNYRSIPFF.

V usage is TRBV20-1 and J usage is TRBJ2-7; D unclear. V lost 4 bases and J lost 0, with 4 bases in between. Germline V gene data show CDR1 as DFQATT and CDR2 as SNEGSKA (reference sequence). There are 11 residues in the CDR3. CDR3 amino acids: CSAKLSYEQYF. In nucleotides, the CDR3 is TGCAGTGCTAAACTCTCCTACGAGCAGTACTTC.

The chain employs TRBV28 and TRBJ2-6; tentative D call: TRBD1 (6 bases). CDR3 length: 17 amino acids. Germline values: CDR1 MDHEN, CDR2 SYDVKM. Trimming took off 3 bases at V and 0 bases at J, with 12 bases between the two ends. DNA of the CDR3: TGTGCCAGCAGTTTCCCCGAGGGGGACTCTGGGGCCAACGTCCTGACTTTC. It is translated as CASSFPEGDSGANVLTF. The whole variable domain, filled in from reference TRBV28 and TRBJ2-6, reads DVKVTQSSRYLVKRTGEKVFLECVQDMDHENMFWYRQDPGLGLRLIYFSYDVKMKEKGDIPEGYSVSREKKERFSLILESASTNQTSMYLCASSFPEGDSGANVLTFGAGSRLTVL.

This clone was recorded only once. CDR3 nucleotides: TGTGCCAGCAGCGTCAGGGTGAACACTGAAGCTTTCTTT. As protein: CASSVRVNTEAFF. The rearrangement uses TRBV7-6 and TRBJ1-1; a possible D gene is TRBD1 (5 bases). This CDR3 has 13 amino acids. The ends were cut back, 5 bases at V and 0 bases at J, with 7 bases in the middle. Germline-derived CDR1 and CDR2 are SGHVS and FNYEAQ.

The chain employs TRBV27 and TRBJ1-5, with TRBD1 matching 7 bases. J was trimmed by 0 bases and V by 7 bases; bases with no gene match: 6. The germline V gene has CDR1 MNHEY and CDR2 SMNVEV (reference sequence). This CDR3 has 15 amino acids. Here the CDR3 DNA reads TGTGCCAGCAATAGACAGGGTTATAGCAATCAGCCCCAGCATTTT. Its protein is CASNRQGYSNQPQHF.

This clone occurred once. The genes are TRBV28 and TRBJ2-1, with 10 nucleotides matching TRBD2. Germline CDR1 and CDR2: MDHEN and SYDVKM. V trimming: 7 bases; J trimming: 2 bases; junction bases outside the gene matches: 2. This CDR3 spans 14 amino acids. CDR3 protein: CASTGLAAYNEQFF. The CDR3 region has the DNA TGTGCCAGCACCGGACTAGCGGCCTACAATGAGCAGTTCTTC.

This clone was detected once. This chain connects TRBV11-2 to TRBJ2-7; maybe TRBD1 (6 bases). The CDR3 totals 13 residues. V was cut by 6 bases and J by 2 bases, with 11 bases left in between. CDR1 SGHAT and CDR2 FQNNGV come from the germline V gene. CDR3 sequence reads: CASRQGLTYEQYF. The CDR3 DNA sequence: TGTGCCAGCAGACAGGGCTTAACCTACGAGCAGTACTTC. Filled out from reference TRBV11-2 and TRBJ2-7, the complete variable domain reads EAGVAQSPRYKIIEKRQSVAFWCNPISGHATLYWYQQILGQGPKLLIQFQNNGVVDDSQLPKDRFSAERLKGVDSTLKIQPAKLEDSAVYLCASRQGLTYEQYFGPGTRLTVT.

This rearrangement joins TRBV13 to TRBJ1-4; D is undetermined. Looked up from germline, CDR1 is PRHDT and CDR2 is FYEKMQ (reference sequence). The CDR3 has 16 amino acids. Trimming stripped 5 bases from V and 6 bases from J, with 19 bases between. The CDR3 DNA reads as TGTGCCAGCAGCCATCGGACTTTCGGTACGCATGAAAAACTGTTTTTT. Residues: CASSHRTFGTHEKLFF.

In its sample, this clone was seen once. The V gene is TRBV13, the J gene TRBJ1-1, with 7 positions matching TRBD1. The V and J ends lost 3 bases and 5 bases, in that order; junction bases with no gene match: 6. The CDR3 loop spans 14 amino acids. Germline CDR1 PRHDT, CDR2 FYEKMQ (reference sequence). The CDR3 region has the DNA TGTGCCAGCAGCTTCCGACAGGGTTGGACTGAAGCTTTCTTT. Amino acid sequence: CASSFRQGWTEAFF. The full variable domain, completed using reference TRBV13 and TRBJ1-1, is AAGVIQSPRHLIKEKRETATLKCYPIPRHDTVYWYQQGPGQDPQFLISFYEKMQSDKGSIPDRFSAQQFSDYHSELNMSSLELGDSALYFCASSFRQGWTEAFFGQGTRLTVV.